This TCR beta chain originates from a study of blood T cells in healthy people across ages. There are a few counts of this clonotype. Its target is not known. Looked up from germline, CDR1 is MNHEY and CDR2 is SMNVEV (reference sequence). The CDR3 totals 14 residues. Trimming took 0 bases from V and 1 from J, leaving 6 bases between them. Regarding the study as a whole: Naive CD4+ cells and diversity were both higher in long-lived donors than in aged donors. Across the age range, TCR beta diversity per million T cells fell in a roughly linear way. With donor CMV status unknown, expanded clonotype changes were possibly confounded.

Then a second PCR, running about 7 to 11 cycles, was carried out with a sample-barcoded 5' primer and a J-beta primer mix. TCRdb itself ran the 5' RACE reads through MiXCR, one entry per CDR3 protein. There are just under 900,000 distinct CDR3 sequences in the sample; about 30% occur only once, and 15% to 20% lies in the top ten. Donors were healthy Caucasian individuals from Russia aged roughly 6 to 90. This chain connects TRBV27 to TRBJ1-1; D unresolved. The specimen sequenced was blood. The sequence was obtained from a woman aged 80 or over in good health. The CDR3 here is CASSLSAENTEAFF. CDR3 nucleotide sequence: TGTGCCAGCAGTTTATCGGCCGAGAACACTGAAGCTTTCTTT.